These 13 T cell receptor beta chains originate from one sample sequenced in a study of blood T cells in healthy people across ages. Primed by a sample-barcoded 5' primer and a J-beta primer mix, a second PCR proceeded for about 6 to 12 cycles. Via MiXCR, TCRdb re-called the 5' RACE reads, giving one row per CDR3 protein. The table lists 700,000 to 850,000 distinct CDR3 sequences, 30% to 45% of them singletons. The specimen sequenced was blood. The receptor set was obtained from a man between 18 and 35 years old in good health.

This clonotype was counted many times. The V gene is TRBV4-3, the J gene TRBJ2-1; D unclear. V dropped 0 bases and J dropped 6 bases, with 9 bases sitting between them. CDR3 length: 14 amino acids. CDR1 is LGHNA, CDR2 YSLEER, per germline. The DNA for the CDR3 is TGCGCCAGCAGCCAAGAAAGGCAGATCAATGAGCAGTTCTTC. Amino acid sequence: CASSQERQINEQFF.

This clonotype was counted a few times. One end of the junction varies from germline; a read error may be responsible. The chain employs TRBV20-1 and TRBJ1-1, with 10 bases matching TRBD1. CDR1 and CDR2 from the germline V gene are DFQATT and SNEGSKA (reference sequence). The CDR3 runs to 15 residues. DNA of the CDR3: TGCAGTGCTAGAGCGACAGGGGGCGGCTGGACTGAAGTTTTCTTT. Translating gives CSARATGGGWTEVFF.

As concerns this clonotype: Possible read error: a much larger clone is one base away. The chain has TRBV6-5 and TRBJ1-2; no clear D. Germline V CDR1 and CDR2: MNHEY, SVGAGI. V gave up 2 bases and J gave up 2 bases, with 3 bases separating them. The CDR3 extends over 12 amino acids. In DNA, the CDR3 is TGTGCCAGCAGTTACGGAAACTATGGCTACACCTTC. Amino acids: CASSYGNYGYTF.

To note about this clonotype: At one of its ends the junction is not consistent with the germline gene, which may arise from a read error. The chain carries TRBV20-1 and TRBJ1-6; D is perhaps TRBD1 (5 bases). The CDR3 is 13 amino acids. CDR1 DFQATT and CDR2 SNEGSKA come from the germline V gene (reference sequence). CDR3 nucleotides: TGCAGTGCTAGGGACATGAATAATTCACCCCCCCACTTT. This encodes CSARDMNNSPPHF.

J is TRBJ2-7 and V is TRBV20-1; D possibly uses TRBD1 or TRBD2 (5 bases each). This CDR3 is 14 amino acids long. Deletions cut 4 bases from V and 0 bases from J, with 13 bases between. Germline V gene sequence: CDR1 DFQATT, CDR2 SNEGSKA (reference sequence). The CDR3 region has the DNA TGCAGTGCTACCACTTTGGGGGTCTCCTACGAGCAGTACTTC. Its translation: CSATTLGVSYEQYF.

The chain joins TRBV4-3 to TRBJ2-3; 9 bases fit TRBD2. CDR3 length: 18 residues. V was clipped by 0 bases and J by 0 bases; unmatched bases: 7. Germline CDR1 is LGHNA and CDR2 is YSLEER. In nucleotides, the CDR3 is TGCGCCAGCAGCCAAGAAGGATCAGCGGGGGGTAGCACAGATACGCAGTATTTT. Its translation is CASSQEGSAGGSTDTQYF.

This clonotype was recorded a few times. The rearrangement joins TRBV25-1 to TRBJ2-5; no clear D. CDR3 length: 13 residues. Trimming stripped 4 bases from V and 5 bases from J, with 11 bases between. Germline V gene sequence: CDR1 MGHDK, CDR2 SYGVNS. The CDR3 region is CASSVPGQETQYF. CDR3 nucleotide sequence: TGTGCCAGCAGTGTACCGGGTCAGGAGACCCAGTACTTC.

This chain uses TRBV30 with TRBJ2-3; unclear D gene. The CDR3 runs to 14 residues. Germline CDR1 is GTSNPN and CDR2 is SVGIG (reference sequence). The ends were cut back, 3 bases at V and 6 bases at J, with 16 bases in the middle. In nucleotides, the CDR3 is TGTGCCTGGAGGTCGTGGGGATCCGCGGATACGCAGTATTTT. Translated, it gives CAWRSWGSADTQYF.

This clonotype was observed a single time. The chain joins TRBV12-5 to TRBJ2-1; no firm D call. Per the germline V gene, CDR1 is LGHNT and CDR2 is FRNRAP. Trimming cost V 2 bases and J 6 bases, with 5 bases left between them. The CDR3 sequence is 12 residues long. In DNA, the CDR3 is TGTGCTAGTGGTTTGTACCTCAATGAGCAGTTCTTC. This sequence encodes CASGLYLNEQFF.

The V call is TRBV7-9, the J call TRBJ2-1, with D perhaps assigned TRBD1 or TRBD2 (5 bases each). Between the trimmed V and J ends, which lost 0 bases and 7 bases, there was a span of 16 bases. Germline CDR1 is SEHNR and CDR2 is FQNEAQ (reference sequence). The CDR3 contains 16 residues. Here the CDR3 reads CASSLAWTPEGNEQFF. The CDR3 DNA is TGTGCCAGCAGCTTAGCATGGACGCCCGAGGGGAATGAGCAGTTCTTC.

This chain joins TRBV7-3 and TRBJ2-7; 9 nucleotides agree with TRBD2. J lost 7 bases, V lost 6 bases, and 10 bases had no gene match. The CDR3 contains 14 residues. Germline values: CDR1 SGHTA, CDR2 FQGTGA. CDR3 amino acids: CASSWGAGGSEQYF. CDR3 in DNA: TGTGCCAGCAGTTGGGGAGCGGGGGGAAGTGAGCAGTACTTC.

This clonotype was counted between two and nine times. The rearrangement links TRBV5-1 to TRBJ2-3; D might be TRBD1 (6 bases). Per germline, CDR1 SGHRS and CDR2 YFSETQ. The CDR3 is 14 residues long. V shed 4 bases and J shed 2 bases, with 11 bases lying between them. CDR3 DNA sequence: TGCGCCAGCAGCATCAGGGGCTTCACAGATACGCAGTATTTT. The encoded protein is CASSIRGFTDTQYF.

This clonotype has only a few counts. The chain recombines TRBV12-3 or TRBV12-4 with TRBJ2-3; possibly TRBD1 for D (5 bases). The V end lost 6 bases, the J end lost 2 bases, and 12 bases lay between the germline ends. There are 14 residues in the CDR3. CDR3 coding DNA: TGTGCCAGCAGCAAGGGGAACCCCACAGATACGCAGTATTTT. It yields the protein CASSKGNPTDTQYF.